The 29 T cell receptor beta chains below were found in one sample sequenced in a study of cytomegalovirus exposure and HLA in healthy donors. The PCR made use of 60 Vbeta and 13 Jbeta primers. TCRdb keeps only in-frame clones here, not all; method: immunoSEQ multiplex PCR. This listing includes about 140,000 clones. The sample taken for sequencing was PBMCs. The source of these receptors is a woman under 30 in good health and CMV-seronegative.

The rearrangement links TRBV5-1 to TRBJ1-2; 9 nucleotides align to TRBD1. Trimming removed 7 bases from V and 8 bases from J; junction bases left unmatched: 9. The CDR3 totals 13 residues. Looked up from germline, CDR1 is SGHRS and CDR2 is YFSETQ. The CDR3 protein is CASRETGGAGYTF. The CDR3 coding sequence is TGCGCCAGCCGGGAAACAGGGGGCGCGGGCTACACCTTC.

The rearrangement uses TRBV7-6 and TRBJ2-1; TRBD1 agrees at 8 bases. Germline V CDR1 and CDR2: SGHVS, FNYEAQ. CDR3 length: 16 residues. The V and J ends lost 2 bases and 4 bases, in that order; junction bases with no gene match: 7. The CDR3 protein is CASSLSGQGSYNEQFF. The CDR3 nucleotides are TGTGCCAGCAGCTTATCCGGACAGGGCTCGTACAATGAGCAGTTCTTC.

The CDR3 sequence: CASSVRRTGGNNEQFF. The CDR3 bases are TGTGCCAGCAGCGTTCGTAGGACAGGGGGAAACAATGAGCAGTTCTTC. The V and J genes are TRBV9 and TRBJ2-1; 10 bases fit TRBD1. The CDR3 has 16 residues. Losses at the gene ends were 2 bases for V and 5 bases for J; bases not matched to a gene: 7. Per the germline V gene, CDR1 is SGDLS and CDR2 is YYNGEE. The full variable domain, its missing parts supplied by reference TRBV9 and TRBJ2-1, is DSGVTQTPKHLITATGQRVTLRCSPRSGDLSVYWYQQSLDQGLQFLIQYYNGEERAKGNILERFSAQQFPDLHSELNLSSLELGDSALYFCASSVRRTGGNNEQFFGPGTRLTVL.

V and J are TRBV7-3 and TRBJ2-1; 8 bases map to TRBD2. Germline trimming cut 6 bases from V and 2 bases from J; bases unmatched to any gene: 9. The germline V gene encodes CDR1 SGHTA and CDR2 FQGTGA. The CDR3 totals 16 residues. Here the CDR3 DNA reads TGTGCCAGCAGTTATAAAGGACTAGCTGCCTACAATGAGCAGTTCTTC. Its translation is CASSYKGLAAYNEQFF.

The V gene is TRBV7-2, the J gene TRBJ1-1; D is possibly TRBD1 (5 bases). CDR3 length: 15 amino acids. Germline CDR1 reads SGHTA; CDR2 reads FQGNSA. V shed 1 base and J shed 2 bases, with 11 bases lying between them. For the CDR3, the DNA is TGTGCCAGCAGCTTAGAGGTACAGGTTAACACTGAAGCTTTCTTT. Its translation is CASSLEVQVNTEAFF.

CDR3 amino acids: CASSGGIYGYTF. For the CDR3, the DNA is TGTGCCAGCAGTGGGGGGATCTATGGCTACACCTTC. The V and J genes are TRBV6-5 and TRBJ1-2, with a tentative D call TRBD1 (5 bases). The CDR3 runs 12 residues. The V gene lost 5 bases and the J gene lost 4 bases, with 8 bases spanning the gap. Germline lookup yields CDR1 MNHEY and CDR2 SVGAGI.

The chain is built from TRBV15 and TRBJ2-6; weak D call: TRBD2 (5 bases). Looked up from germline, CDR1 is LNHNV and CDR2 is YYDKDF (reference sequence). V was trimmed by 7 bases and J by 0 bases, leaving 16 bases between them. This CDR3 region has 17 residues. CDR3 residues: CATTFRRVASGANVLTF. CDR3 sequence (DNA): TGTGCCACCACCTTTAGGCGGGTGGCCTCTGGGGCCAACGTCCTGACTTTC.

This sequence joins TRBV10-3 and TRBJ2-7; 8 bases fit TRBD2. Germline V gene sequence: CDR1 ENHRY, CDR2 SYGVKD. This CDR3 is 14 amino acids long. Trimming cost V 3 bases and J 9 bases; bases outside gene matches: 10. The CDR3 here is CAISETSGLRGQYV. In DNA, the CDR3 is TGTGCCATCAGTGAAACTAGCGGACTACGCGGGCAGTACGTC.

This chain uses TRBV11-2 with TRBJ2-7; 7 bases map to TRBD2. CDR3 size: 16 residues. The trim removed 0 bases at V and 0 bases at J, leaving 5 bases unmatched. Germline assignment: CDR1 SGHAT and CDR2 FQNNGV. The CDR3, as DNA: TGTGCCAGCAGCTTAGACCTAGCGGCGTACTCCTACGAGCAGTACTTC. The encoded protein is CASSLDLAAYSYEQYF.

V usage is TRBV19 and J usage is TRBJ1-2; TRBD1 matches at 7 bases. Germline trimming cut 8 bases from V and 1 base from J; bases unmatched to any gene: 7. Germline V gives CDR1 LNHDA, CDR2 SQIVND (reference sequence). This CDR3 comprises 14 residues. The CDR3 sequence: CASLKGGNNYGYTF. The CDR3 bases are TGTGCCAGTCTTAAAGGGGGCAATAACTATGGCTACACCTTC. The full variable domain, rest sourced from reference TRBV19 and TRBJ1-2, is DGGITQSPKYLFRKEGQNVTLSCEQNLNHDAMYWYRQDPGQGLRLIYYSQIVNDFQKGDIAEGYSVSREKKESFPLTVTSAQKNPTAFYLCASLKGGNNYGYTFGSGTRLTVV.

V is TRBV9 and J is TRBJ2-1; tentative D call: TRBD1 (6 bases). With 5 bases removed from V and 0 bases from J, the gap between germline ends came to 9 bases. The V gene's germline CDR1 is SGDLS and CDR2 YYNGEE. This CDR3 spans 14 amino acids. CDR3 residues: CASSGDNSYNEQFF. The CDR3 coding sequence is TGTGCCAGCAGTGGGGACAACTCCTACAATGAGCAGTTCTTC.

CDR3 region: CSVEGPGGETQYF. In nucleotides, the CDR3 is TGCAGCGTTGAGGGCCCAGGGGGAGAGACCCAGTACTTC. The chain employs TRBV29-1 and TRBJ2-5; TRBD1 agrees at 7 bases. The CDR3 spans 13 residues. Trimming cost V 3 bases and J 4 bases; bases outside gene matches: 5. Per germline, CDR1 SQVTM and CDR2 ANQGSEA.

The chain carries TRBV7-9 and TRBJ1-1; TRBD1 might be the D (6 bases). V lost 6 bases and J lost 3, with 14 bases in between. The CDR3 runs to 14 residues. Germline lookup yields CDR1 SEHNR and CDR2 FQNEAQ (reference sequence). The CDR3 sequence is CASRYGQKDTEAFF. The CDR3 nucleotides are TGTGCCAGCAGGTATGGACAGAAGGACACTGAAGCTTTCTTT. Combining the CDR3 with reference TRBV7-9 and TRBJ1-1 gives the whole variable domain DTGVSQNPRHKITKRGQNVTFRCDPISEHNRLYWYRQTLGQGPEFLTYFQNEAQLEKSRLLSDRFSAERPKGSFSTLEIQRTEQGDSAMYLCASRYGQKDTEAFFGQGTRLTVV.

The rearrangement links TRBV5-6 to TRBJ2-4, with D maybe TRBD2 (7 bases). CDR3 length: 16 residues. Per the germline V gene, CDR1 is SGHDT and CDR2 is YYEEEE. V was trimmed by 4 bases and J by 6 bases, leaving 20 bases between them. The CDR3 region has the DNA TGTGCCAGCAGCCCTCTCCGCGGGGGCGCCGGAAACATTCAGTACTTC. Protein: CASSPLRGGAGNIQYF.

The CDR3 region is CASSLRGETQYF. The CDR3 nucleotides read TGTGCCAGCAGTTTGCGGGGAGAGACCCAGTACTTC. The chain uses TRBV27 and TRBJ2-5; D is perhaps TRBD2 (6 bases). CDR3 length equals 12 residues. V shed 3 bases and J shed 4 bases, with 6 bases lying between them. CDR1 is MNHEY and CDR2 is SMNVEV in the germline V gene (reference sequence).

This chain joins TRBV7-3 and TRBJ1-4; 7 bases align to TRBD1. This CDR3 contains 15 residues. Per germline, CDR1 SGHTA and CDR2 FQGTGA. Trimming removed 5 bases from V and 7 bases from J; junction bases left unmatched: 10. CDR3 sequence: CASSGQVLAGEKLFF. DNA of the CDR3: TGTGCCAGCAGCGGACAGGTCCTCGCGGGTGAAAAACTGTTTTTT. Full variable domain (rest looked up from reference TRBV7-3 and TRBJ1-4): GAGVSQTPSNKVTEKGKYVELRCDPISGHTALYWYRQSLGQGPEFLIYFQGTGAADDSGLPNDRFFAVRPEGSVSTLKIQRTERGDSAVYLCASSGQVLAGEKLFFGSGTQLSVL.

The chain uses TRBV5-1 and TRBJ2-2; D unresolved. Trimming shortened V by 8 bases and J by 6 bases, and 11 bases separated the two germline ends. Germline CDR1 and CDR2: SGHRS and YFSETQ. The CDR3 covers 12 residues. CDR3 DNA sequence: TGCGCCAGTGTCGGAGTTGCCGGGGAGCTGTTTTTT. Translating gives CASVGVAGELFF. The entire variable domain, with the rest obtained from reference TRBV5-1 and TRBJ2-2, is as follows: KAGVTQTPRYLIKTRGQQVTLSCSPISGHRSVSWYQQTPGQGLQFLFEYFSETQRNKGNFPGRFSGRQFSNSRSEMNVSTLELGDSALYLCASVGVAGELFFGEGSRLTVL.

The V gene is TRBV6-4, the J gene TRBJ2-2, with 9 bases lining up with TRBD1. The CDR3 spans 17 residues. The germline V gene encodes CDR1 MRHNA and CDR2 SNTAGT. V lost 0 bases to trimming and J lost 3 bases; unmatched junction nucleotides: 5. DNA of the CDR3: TGTGCCAGCAGTGACTCAAATCGGACAGGGGACACCGGGGAGCTGTTTTTT. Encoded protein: CASSDSNRTGDTGELFF.

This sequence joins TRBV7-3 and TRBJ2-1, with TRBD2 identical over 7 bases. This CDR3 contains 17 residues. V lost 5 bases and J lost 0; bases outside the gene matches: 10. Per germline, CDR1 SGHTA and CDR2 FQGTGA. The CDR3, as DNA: TGTGCCAGCAGCGGTAAGGCGGGCGGGAGCTCCTACAATGAGCAGTTCTTC. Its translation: CASSGKAGGSSYNEQFF.

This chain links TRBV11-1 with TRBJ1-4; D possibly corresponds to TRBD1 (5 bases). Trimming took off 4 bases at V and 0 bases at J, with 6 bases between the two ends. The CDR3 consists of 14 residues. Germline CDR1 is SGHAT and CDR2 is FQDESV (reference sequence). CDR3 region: CASSSGSTNEKLFF. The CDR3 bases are TGTGCCAGCAGCTCAGGGTCAACTAATGAAAAACTGTTTTTT.

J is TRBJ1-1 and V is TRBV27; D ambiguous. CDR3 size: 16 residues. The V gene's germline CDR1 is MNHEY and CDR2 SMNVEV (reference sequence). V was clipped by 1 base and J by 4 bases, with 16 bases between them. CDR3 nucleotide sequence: TGTGCCAGCAGTTTATACAGCTCTAGCGGAGGCACTGAAGCTTTCTTT. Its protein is CASSLYSSSGGTEAFF.

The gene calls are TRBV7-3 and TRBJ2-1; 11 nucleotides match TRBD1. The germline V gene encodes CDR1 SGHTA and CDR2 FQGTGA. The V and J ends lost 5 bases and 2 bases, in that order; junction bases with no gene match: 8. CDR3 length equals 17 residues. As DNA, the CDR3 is TGTGCCAGCAGCACAAGTCCGGGACAGGGGGCCTACAATGAGCAGTTCTTC. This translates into CASSTSPGQGAYNEQFF.

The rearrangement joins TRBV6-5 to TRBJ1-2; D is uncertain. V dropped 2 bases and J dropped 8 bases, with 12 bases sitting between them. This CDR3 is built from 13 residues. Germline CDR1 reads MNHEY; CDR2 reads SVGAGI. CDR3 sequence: CASSYLDSRGYTF. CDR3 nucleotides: TGTGCCAGCAGTTACCTTGACTCGAGGGGCTACACCTTC.

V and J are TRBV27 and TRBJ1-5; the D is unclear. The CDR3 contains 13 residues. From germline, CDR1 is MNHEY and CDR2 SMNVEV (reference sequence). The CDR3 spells CASGMDFNQPQHF. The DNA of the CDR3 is TGTGCATCGGGGATGGATTTCAATCAGCCCCAGCATTTT.

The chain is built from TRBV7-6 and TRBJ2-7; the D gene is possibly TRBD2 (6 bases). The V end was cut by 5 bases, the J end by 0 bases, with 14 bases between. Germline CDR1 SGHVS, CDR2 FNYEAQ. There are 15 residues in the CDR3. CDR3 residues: CASSVGLGFSYEQYF. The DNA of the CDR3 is TGTGCCAGCAGCGTGGGACTGGGGTTCTCCTACGAGCAGTACTTC. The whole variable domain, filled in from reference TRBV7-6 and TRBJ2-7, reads GAGVSQSPRYKVTKRGQDVALRCDPISGHVSLYWYRQALGQGPEFLTYFNYEAQQDKSGLPNDRFSAERPEGSISTLTIQRTEQRDSAMYRCASSVGLGFSYEQYFGPGTRLTVT.

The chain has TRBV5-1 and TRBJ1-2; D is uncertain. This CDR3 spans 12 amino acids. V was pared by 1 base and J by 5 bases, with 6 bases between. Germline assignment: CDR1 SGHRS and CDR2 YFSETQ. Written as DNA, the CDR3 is TGCGCCAGCAGCTTGTCAACTTATGGCTACACCTTC. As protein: CASSLSTYGYTF.

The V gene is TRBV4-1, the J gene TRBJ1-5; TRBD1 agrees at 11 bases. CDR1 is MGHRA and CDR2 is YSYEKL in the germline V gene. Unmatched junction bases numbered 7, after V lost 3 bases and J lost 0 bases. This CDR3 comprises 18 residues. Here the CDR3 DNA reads TGCGCCAGCAGCCACGGACAGGGGGCGGACTATAGCAATCAGCCCCAGCATTTT. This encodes CASSHGQGADYSNQPQHF.

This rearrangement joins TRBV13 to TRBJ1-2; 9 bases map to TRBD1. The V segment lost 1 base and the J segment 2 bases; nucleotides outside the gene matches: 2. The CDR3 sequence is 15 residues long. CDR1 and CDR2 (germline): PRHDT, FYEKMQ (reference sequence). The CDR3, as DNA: TGTGCCAGCAGCTTAGAGGGGACAGGGAACTATGGCTACACCTTC. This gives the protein CASSLEGTGNYGYTF.

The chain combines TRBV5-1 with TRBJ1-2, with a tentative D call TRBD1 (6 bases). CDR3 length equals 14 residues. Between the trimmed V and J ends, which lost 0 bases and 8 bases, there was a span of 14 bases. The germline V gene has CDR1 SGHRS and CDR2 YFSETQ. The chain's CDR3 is CASSLVLAGDGYTF. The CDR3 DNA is TGCGCCAGCAGCTTGGTTTTGGCAGGGGACGGCTACACCTTC.